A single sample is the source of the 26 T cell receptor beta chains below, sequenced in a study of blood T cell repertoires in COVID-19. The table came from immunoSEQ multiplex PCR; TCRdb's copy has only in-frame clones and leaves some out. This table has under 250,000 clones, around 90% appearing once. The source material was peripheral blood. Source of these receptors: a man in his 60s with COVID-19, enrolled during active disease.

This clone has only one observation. The CDR3 sequence: CASGLYNLDRSYGYTF. The CDR3 nucleotides read TGTGCTAGTGGCCTCTACAACCTAGACAGGAGCTATGGCTACACCTTC. The chain joins TRBV12-5 to TRBJ1-2, with D perhaps matching TRBD1 (6 bases). Germline V gives CDR1 LGHNT, CDR2 FRNRAP. V was shortened by 6 bases and J by 4 bases, with 21 bases between the two germline ends. This CDR3 comprises 16 residues.

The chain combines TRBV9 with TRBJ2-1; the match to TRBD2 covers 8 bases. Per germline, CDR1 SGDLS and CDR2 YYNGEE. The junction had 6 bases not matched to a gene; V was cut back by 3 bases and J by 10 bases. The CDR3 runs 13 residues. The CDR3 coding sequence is TGTGCCAGCAGCGCAGGGACTAGAGGGGAGCAGTTCTTC. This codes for CASSAGTRGEQFF.

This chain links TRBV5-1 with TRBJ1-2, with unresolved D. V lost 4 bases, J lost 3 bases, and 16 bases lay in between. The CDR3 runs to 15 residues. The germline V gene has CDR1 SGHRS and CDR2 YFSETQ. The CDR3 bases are TGCGCCAGCAGCCTCGAGGGAGCTCGCGACTATGGCTACACCTTC. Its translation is CASSLEGARDYGYTF.

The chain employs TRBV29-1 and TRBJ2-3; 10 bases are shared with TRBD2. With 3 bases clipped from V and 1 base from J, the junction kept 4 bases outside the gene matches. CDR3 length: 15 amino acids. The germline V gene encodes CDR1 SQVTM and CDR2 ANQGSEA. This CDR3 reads CSVDGAGGRTDTQYF. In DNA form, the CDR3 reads TGCAGCGTTGATGGAGCGGGAGGGCGCACAGATACGCAGTATTTT.

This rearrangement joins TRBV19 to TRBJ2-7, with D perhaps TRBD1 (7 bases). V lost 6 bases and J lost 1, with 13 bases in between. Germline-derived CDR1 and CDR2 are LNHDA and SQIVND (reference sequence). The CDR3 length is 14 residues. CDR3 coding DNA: TGTGCCAGTAGCCGGGGGACAGCGTCCTACGAGCAGTACTTC. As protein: CASSRGTASYEQYF. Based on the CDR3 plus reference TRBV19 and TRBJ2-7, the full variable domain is DGGITQSPKYLFRKEGQNVTLSCEQNLNHDAMYWYRQDPGQGLRLIYYSQIVNDFQKGDIAEGYSVSREKKESFPLTVTSAQKNPTAFYLCASSRGTASYEQYFGPGTRLTVT.

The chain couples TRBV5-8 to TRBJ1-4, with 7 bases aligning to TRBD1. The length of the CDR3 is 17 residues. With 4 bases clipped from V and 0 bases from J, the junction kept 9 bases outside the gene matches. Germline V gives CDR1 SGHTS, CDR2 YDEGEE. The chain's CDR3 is CASSGGQRKSTNEKLFF. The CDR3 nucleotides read TGTGCCAGCAGCGGGGGACAGCGCAAATCAACTAATGAAAAACTGTTTTTT.

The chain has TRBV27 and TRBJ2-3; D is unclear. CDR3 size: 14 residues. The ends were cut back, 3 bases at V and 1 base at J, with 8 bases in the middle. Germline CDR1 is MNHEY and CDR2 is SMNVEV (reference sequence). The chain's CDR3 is CASSLSGRTDTQYF. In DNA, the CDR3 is TGTGCCAGCAGTTTGTCAGGTCGCACAGATACGCAGTATTTT.

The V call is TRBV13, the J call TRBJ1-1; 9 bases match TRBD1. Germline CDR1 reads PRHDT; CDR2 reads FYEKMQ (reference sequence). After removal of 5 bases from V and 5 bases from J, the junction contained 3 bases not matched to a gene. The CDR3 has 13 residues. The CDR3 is CASSEGTGTEAFF. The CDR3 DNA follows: TGTGCCAGCAGCGAGGGGACAGGGACTGAAGCTTTCTTT.

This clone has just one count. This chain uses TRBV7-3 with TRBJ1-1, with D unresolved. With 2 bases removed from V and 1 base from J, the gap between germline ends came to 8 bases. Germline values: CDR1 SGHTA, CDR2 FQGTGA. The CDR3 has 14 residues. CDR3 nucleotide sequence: TGTGCCAGCAGCTTACATGCAGGGAACACTGAAGCTTTCTTT. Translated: CASSLHAGNTEAFF.

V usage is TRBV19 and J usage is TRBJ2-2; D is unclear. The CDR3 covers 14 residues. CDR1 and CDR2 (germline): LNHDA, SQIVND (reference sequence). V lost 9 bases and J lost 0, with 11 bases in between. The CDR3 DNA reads TGTGCCAGCCGGGTCAAGCCGAACACCGGGGAGCTGTTTTTT. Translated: CASRVKPNTGELFF.

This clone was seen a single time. The CDR3 DNA sequence: TGTGCCAGCAGCTTGGGACTAGCGGGGGGGGGCACAGATACGCAGTATTTT. Translating it yields CASSLGLAGGGTDTQYF. The chain has TRBV5-4 and TRBJ2-3; TRBD2 aligns across 14 bases. The CDR3 spans 17 residues. Trimming removed 0 bases from V and 1 base from J; junction bases left unmatched: 1. Germline V gene sequence: CDR1 SGHNT, CDR2 YYREEE (reference sequence). The variable domain in full, with the rest retrieved from reference TRBV5-4 and TRBJ2-3, is ETGVTQSPTHLIKTRGQQVTLRCSSQSGHNTVSWYQQALGQGPQFIFQYYREEENGRGNFPPRFSGLQFPNYSSELNVNALELDDSALYLCASSLGLAGGGTDTQYFGPGTRLTVL.

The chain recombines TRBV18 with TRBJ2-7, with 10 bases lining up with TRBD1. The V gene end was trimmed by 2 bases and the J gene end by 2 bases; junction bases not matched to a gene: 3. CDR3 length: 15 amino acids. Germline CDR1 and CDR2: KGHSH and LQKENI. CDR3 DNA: TGTGCCAGCTCACCAGGACAGGGGGGCGCCTACGAGCAGTACTTC. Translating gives CASSPGQGGAYEQYF.

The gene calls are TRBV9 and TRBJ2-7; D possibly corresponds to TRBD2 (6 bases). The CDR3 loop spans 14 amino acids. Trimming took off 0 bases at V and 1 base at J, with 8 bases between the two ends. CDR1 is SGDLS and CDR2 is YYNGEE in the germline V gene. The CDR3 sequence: CASSVGDLSYEQYF. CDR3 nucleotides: TGTGCCAGCAGCGTAGGGGACTTATCCTACGAGCAGTACTTC.

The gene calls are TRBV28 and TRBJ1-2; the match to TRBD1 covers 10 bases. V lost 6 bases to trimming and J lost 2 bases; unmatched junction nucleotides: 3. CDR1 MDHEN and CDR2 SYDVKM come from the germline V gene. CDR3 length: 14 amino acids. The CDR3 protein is CASRTGGGNYGYTF. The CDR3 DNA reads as TGTGCCAGCAGGACAGGGGGCGGGAACTATGGCTACACCTTC.

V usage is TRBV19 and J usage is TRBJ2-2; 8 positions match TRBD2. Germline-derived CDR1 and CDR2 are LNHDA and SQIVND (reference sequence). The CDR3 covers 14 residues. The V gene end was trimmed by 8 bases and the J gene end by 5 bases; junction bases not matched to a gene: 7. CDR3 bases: TGTGCCAGTTCCTTGACGGGGGGGACCGGGGAGCTGTTTTTT. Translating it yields CASSLTGGTGELFF.

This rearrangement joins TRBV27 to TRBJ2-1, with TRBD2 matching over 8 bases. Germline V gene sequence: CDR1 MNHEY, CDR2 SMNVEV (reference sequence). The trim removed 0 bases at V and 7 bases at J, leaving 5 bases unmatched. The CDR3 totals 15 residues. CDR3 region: CASSLSGRAFNEQFF. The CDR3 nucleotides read TGTGCCAGCAGTTTATCCGGGAGGGCCTTTAATGAGCAGTTCTTC.

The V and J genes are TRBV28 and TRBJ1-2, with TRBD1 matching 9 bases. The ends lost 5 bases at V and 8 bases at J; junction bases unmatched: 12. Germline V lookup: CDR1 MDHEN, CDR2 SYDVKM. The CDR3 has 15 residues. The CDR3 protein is CASSPDKTGGGGYTF. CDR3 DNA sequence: TGTGCCAGCAGTCCGGACAAAACAGGGGGCGGAGGCTACACCTTC.

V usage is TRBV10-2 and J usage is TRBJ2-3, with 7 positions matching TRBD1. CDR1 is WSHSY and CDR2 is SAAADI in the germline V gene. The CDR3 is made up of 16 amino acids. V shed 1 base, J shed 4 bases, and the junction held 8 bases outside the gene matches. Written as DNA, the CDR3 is TGCGCCAGCAGTGAGTATCTCGACAGGGTTGCAGATACGCAGTATTTT. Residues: CASSEYLDRVADTQYF.

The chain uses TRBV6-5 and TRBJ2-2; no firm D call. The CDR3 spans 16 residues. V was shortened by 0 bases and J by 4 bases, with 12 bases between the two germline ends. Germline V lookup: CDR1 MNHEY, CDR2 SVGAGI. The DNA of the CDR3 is TGTGCCAGCAGTTACTCGAGTTTGGTACCCACCGGGGAGCTGTTTTTT. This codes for CASSYSSLVPTGELFF.

The CDR3 DNA sequence: TGTGCCAGCAGTTACTTTACTAGCGGGGTCGGCGGGGAGCTGTTTTTT. Its translation: CASSYFTSGVGGELFF. The chain employs TRBV6-5 and TRBJ2-2, with 10 bases fitting TRBD2. The germline V gene encodes CDR1 MNHEY and CDR2 SVGAGI. The trim removed 1 base at V and 7 bases at J, leaving 6 bases unmatched. The CDR3 sequence is 16 residues long.

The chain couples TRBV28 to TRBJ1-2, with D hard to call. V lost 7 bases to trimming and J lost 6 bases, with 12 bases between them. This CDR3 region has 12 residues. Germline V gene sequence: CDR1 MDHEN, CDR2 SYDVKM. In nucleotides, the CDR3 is TGTGCCAGCAAACGCCCAGACAATGGCTACACCTTC. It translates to CASKRPDNGYTF.

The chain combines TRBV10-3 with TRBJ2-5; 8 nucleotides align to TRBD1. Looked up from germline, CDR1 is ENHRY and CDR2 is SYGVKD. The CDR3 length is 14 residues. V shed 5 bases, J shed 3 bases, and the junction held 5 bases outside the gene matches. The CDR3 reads CAISPRQGKETQYF. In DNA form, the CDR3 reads TGTGCCATCAGTCCCCGACAGGGGAAAGAGACCCAGTACTTC.

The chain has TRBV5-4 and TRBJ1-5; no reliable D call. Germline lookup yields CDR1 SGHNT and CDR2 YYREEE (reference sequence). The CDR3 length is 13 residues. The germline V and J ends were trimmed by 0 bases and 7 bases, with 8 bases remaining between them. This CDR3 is CASSLEREQPQHF. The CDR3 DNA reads TGTGCCAGCAGCTTGGAGAGGGAGCAGCCCCAGCATTTT.

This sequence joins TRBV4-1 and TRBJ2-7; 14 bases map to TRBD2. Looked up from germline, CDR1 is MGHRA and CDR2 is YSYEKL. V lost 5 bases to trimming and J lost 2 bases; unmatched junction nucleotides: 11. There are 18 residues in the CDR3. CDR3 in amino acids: CASSSRTSGGPLTYEQYF. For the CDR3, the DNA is TGCGCCAGCAGCTCCCGGACTAGCGGGGGGCCTCTCACCTACGAGCAGTACTTC.

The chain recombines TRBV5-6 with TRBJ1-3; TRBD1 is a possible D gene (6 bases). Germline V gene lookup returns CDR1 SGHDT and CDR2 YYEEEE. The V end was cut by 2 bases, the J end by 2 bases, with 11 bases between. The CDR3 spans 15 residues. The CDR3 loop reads CASSLRGIPGNTIYF. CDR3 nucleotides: TGTGCCAGCAGCTTAAGGGGGATACCTGGAAACACCATATATTTT.

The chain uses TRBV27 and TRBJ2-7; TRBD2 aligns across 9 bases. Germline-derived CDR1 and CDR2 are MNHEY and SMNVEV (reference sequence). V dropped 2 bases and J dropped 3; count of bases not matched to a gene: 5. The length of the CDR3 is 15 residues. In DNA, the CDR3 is TGTGCCAGCAGTTTAGCGGTAGCGGGAGTCTACGAGCAGTACTTC. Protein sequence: CASSLAVAGVYEQYF.